This T cell receptor (beta chain) was recovered during a study of blood T cell repertoires in COVID-19. Method: immunoSEQ multiplex PCR; TCRdb's copy keeps in-frame clones and lacks some. The sample has some 100,000 clones; about 89% are singletons. Sequenced input: peripheral blood. This clonotype originated in a middle-aged man with acute or convalescent COVID-19.

The CDR3, as DNA: TGTGCCAGCAGCTTGTACGACAGATCGAACACTGAAGCTTTCTTT. Encoded protein: CASSLYDRSNTEAFF. The chain employs TRBV5-6 and TRBJ1-1; tentative D call: TRBD1 (5 bases). Trimming removed 1 base at V and 1 base at J, with 11 bases between. The CDR3 is 15 residues long. Germline V gives CDR1 SGHDT, CDR2 YYEEEE.